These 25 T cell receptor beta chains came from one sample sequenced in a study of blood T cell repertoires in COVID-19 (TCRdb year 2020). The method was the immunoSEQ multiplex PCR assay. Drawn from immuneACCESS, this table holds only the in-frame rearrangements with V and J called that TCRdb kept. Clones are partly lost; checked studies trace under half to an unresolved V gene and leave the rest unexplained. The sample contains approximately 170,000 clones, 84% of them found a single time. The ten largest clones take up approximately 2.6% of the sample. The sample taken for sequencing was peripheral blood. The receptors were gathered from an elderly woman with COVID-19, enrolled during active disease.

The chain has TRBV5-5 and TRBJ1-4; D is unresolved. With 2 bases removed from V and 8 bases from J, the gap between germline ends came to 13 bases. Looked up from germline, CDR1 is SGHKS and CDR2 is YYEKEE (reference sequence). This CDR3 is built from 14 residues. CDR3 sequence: CASSFPGVSEKLFF. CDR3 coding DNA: TGTGCCAGCAGCTTCCCCGGGGTTAGCGAAAAACTGTTTTTT.

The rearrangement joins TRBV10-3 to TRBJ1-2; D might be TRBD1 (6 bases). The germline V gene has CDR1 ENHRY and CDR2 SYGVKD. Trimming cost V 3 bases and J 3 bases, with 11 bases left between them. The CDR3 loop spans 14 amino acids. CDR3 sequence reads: CAISEADSYYGYTF. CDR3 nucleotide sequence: TGTGCCATCAGTGAAGCGGACAGCTACTATGGCTACACCTTC.

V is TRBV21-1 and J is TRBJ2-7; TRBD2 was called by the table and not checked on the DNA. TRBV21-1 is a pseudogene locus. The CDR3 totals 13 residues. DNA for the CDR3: TGTGCCAGCCGCGGGGGTCTCCTGGTTGAGCAGTACTTC. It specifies CASRGGLLVEQYF.

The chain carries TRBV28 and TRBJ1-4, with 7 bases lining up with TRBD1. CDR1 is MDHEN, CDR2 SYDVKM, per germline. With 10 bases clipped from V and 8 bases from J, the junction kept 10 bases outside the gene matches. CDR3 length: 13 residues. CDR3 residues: CAILDRVFEKLFF. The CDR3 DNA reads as TGTGCCATTTTAGACAGGGTATTCGAAAAACTGTTTTTT.

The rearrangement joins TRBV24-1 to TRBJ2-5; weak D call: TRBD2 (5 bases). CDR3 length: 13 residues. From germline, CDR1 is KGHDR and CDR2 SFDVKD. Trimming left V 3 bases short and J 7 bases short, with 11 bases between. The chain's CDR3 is CATSDPGFGTQYF. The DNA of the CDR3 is TGTGCCACCAGTGATCCGGGATTCGGGACCCAGTACTTC.

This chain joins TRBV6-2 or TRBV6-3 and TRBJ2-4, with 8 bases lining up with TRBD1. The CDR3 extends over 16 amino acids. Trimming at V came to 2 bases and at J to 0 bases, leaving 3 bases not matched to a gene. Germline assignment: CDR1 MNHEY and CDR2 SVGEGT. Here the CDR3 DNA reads TGTGCCAGCAGTTACGGCAGGGGGCTAGCCAAAAACATTCAGTACTTC. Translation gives CASSYGRGLAKNIQYF.

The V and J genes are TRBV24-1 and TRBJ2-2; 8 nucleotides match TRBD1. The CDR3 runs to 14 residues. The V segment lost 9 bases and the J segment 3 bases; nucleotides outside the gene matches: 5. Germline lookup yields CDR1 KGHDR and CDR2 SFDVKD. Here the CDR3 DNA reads TGTGCCACCCAGGGGGCAAGTTACACCGGGGAGCTGTTTTTT. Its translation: CATQGASYTGELFF.

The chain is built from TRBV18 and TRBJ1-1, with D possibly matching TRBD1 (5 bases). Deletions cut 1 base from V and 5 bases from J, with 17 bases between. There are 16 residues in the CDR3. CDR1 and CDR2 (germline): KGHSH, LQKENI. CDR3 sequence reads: CASSPLAGGGGTEAFF. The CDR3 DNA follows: TGTGCCAGCTCACCACTGGCTGGCGGGGGTGGGACTGAAGCTTTCTTT.

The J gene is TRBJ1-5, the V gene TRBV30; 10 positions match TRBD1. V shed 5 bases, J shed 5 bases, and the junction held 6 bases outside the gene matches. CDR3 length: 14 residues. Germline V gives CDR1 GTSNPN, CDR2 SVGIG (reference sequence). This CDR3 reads CAWSPGTGDQPQHF. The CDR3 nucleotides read TGTGCCTGGTCCCCCGGGACAGGGGATCAGCCCCAGCATTTT.

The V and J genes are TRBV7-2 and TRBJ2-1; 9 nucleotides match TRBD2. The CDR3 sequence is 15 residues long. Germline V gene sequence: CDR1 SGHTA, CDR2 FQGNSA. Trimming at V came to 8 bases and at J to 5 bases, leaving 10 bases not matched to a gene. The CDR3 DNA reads TGTGCCAGCCTAGGGGGGCTAGCGGGAAACAATGAGCAGTTCTTC. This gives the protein CASLGGLAGNNEQFF.

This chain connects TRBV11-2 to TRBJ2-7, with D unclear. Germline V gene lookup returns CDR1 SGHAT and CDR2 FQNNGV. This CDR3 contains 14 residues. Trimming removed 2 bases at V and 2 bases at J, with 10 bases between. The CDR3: CASSLLVGPYEQYF. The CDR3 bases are TGTGCCAGCAGCTTATTAGTTGGGCCCTACGAGCAGTACTTC.

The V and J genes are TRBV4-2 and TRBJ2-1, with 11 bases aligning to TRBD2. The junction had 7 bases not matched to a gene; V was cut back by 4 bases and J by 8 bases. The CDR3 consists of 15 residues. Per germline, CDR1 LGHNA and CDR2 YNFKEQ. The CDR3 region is CASSPGVAGGDEQFF. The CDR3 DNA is TGTGCCAGCAGCCCCGGAGTAGCGGGAGGGGATGAGCAGTTCTTC.

The CDR3 DNA follows: TGTGCCAGCAACACTCTAGCGGGAGGTGAGCAGTTCTTC. It yields the protein CASNTLAGGEQFF. The chain couples TRBV2 to TRBJ2-1; 11 bases line up with TRBD2. The germline V gene encodes CDR1 SNHLY and CDR2 FYNNEI. The J segment lost 9 bases and the V segment lost 7 bases, leaving 5 bases of the junction unmatched. The CDR3 runs 13 residues.

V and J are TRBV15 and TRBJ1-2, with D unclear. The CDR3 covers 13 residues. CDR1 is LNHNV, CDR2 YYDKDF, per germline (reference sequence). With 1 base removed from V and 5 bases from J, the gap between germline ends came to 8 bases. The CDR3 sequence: CATSRGAGYGYTF. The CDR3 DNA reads TGTGCCACCAGCAGAGGAGCTGGTTATGGCTACACCTTC. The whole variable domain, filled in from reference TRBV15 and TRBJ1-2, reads DAMVIQNPRYQVTQFGKPVTLSCSQTLNHNVMYWYQQKSSQAPKLLFHYYDKDFNNEADTPDNFQSRRPNTSFCFLDIRSPGLGDTAMYLCATSRGAGYGYTFGSGTRLTVV.

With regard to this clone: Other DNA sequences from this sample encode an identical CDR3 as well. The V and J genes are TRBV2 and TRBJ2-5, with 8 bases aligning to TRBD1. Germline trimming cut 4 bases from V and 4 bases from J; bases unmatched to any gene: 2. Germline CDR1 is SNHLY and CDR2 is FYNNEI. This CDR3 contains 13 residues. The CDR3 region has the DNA TGTGCCAGCAGTGGTGGGACAGGAGAGACCCAGTACTTC. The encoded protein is CASSGGTGETQYF.

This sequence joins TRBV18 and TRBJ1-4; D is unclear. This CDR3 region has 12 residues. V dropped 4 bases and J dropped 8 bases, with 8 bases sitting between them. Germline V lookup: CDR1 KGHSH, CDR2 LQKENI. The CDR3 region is CASSLSEEKLFF. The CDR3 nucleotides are TGTGCCAGCTCACTATCCGAGGAAAAACTGTTTTTT. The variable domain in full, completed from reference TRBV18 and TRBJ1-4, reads NAGVMQNPRHLVRRRGQEARLRCSPMKGHSHVYWYRQLPEEGLKFMVYLQKENIIDESGMPKERFSAEFPKEGPSILRIQQVVRGDSAAYFCASSLSEEKLFFGSGTQLSVL.

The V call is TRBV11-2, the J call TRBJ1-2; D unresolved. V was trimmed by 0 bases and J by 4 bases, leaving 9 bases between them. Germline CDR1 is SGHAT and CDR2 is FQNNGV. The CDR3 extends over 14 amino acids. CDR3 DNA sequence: TGTGCCAGCAGCTTAGACAGGCCCCGCTATGGCTACACCTTC. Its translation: CASSLDRPRYGYTF. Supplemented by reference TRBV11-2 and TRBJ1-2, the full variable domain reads EAGVAQSPRYKIIEKRQSVAFWCNPISGHATLYWYQQILGQGPKLLIQFQNNGVVDDSQLPKDRFSAERLKGVDSTLKIQPAKLEDSAVYLCASSLDRPRYGYTFGSGTRLTVV.

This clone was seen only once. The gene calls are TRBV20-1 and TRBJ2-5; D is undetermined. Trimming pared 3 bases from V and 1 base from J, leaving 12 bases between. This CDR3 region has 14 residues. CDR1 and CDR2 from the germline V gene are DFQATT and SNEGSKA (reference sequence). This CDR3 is CSASHQLRQETQYF. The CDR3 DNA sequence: TGCAGTGCTAGTCACCAACTACGCCAAGAGACCCAGTACTTC.

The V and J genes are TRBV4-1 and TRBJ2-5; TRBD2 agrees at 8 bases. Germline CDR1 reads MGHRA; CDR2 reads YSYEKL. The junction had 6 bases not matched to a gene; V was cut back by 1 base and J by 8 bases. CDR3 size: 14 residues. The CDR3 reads CASSQGLASGTQYF. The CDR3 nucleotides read TGCGCCAGCAGCCAAGGACTAGCGAGTGGAACCCAGTACTTC.

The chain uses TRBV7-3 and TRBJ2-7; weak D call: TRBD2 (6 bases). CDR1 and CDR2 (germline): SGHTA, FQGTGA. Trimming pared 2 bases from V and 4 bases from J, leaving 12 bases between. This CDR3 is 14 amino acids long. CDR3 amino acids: CASSLGAAGYEQYF. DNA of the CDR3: TGTGCCAGCAGCTTAGGGGCAGCGGGTTACGAGCAGTACTTC.

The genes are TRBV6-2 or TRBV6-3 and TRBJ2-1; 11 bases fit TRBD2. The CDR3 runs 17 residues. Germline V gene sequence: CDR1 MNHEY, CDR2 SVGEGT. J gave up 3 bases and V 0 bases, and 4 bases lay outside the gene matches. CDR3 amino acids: CASSYSHSGGDYNEQFF. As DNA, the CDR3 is TGTGCCAGCAGTTACTCTCATAGCGGGGGGGACTACAATGAGCAGTTCTTC.

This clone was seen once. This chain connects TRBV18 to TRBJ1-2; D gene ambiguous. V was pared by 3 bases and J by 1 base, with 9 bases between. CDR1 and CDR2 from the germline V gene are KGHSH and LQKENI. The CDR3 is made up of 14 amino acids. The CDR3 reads CASSPLQDNYGYTF. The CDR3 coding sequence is TGTGCCAGCTCACCTCTCCAGGATAACTATGGCTACACCTTC.

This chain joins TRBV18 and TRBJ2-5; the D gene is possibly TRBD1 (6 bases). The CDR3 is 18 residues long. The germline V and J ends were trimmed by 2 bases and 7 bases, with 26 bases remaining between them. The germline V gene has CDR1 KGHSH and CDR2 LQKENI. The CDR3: CASSPWFLGSAAQGTQYF. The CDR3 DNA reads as TGTGCCAGCTCACCATGGTTCCTTGGGTCGGCAGCACAGGGGACCCAGTACTTC.

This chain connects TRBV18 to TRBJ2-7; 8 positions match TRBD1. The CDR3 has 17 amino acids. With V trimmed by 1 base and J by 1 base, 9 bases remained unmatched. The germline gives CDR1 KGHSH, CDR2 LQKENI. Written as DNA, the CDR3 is TGTGCCAGCTCACCACTTTCCGGGACAGGACGGTCCTACGAGCAGTACTTC. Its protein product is CASSPLSGTGRSYEQYF.

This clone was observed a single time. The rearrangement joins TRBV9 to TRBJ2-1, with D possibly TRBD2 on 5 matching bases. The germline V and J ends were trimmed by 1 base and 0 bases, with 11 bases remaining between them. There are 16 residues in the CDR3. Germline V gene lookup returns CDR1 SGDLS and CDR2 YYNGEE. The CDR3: CASSVTGVSSYNEQFF. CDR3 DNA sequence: TGTGCCAGCAGCGTAACCGGGGTAAGCTCCTACAATGAGCAGTTCTTC.